This passage covers 20 T cell receptor beta chains from one sample sequenced in a study of spatial heterogeneity in lung cancer. Time point: sample taken at primary tumor resection. TCRdb used MiXCR to reprocess the 5' RACE reads, holding one entry per CDR3 protein. The table records nearly 80,000 distinct CDR3 sequences, 8% of them present only once. The sequences come from PBMCs, collected at surgery. The receptors come from a male donor with early-stage non-small cell lung cancer.

In its sample, this clonotype was seen many times. V usage is TRBV29-1 and J usage is TRBJ2-2; D might be TRBD1 (6 bases). Trimming removed 0 bases from V and 7 bases from J, with 9 bases in between. Germline assignment: CDR1 SQVTM and CDR2 ANQGSEA. The CDR3 length is 13 residues. The CDR3: CSVEDRGSGELFF. The CDR3 DNA reads as TGCAGCGTTGAAGATAGGGGGAGCGGGGAGCTGTTTTTT.

At least ten counts were recorded for this clonotype. The V gene is TRBV29-1, the J gene TRBJ1-3; a weak D match, TRBD1 (6 bases). The CDR3 is 14 residues long. Germline loops: CDR1 SQVTM, CDR2 ANQGSEA. V lost 1 base to trimming and J lost 3 bases, with 10 bases between them. CDR3 protein: CSVEGGLGGNTIYF. The CDR3 DNA follows: TGCAGCGTTGAAGGGGGGCTAGGTGGAAACACCATATATTTT.

The rearrangement uses TRBV11-2 and TRBJ2-2; 7 nucleotides agree with TRBD2. V shed 4 bases and J 2 bases; nucleotides not matched to a gene: 19. The germline V gene encodes CDR1 SGHAT and CDR2 FQNNGV. The length of the CDR3 is 20 residues. The CDR3 DNA is TGTGCCAGCAGCTCCCTCCCGGGGGGAGGCCCCTCAACAAACACCGGGGAGCTGTTTTTT. Protein sequence: CASSSLPGGGPSTNTGELFF.

Ten or more counts support this clonotype. This rearrangement joins TRBV29-1 to TRBJ2-3, with 8 bases matching TRBD2. Germline V gene sequence: CDR1 SQVTM, CDR2 ANQGSEA. This CDR3 has 13 residues. The trim removed 3 bases at V and 4 bases at J, leaving 3 bases unmatched. The CDR3 loop reads CSVDPRGADTQYF. The CDR3 DNA reads TGCAGCGTTGACCCGCGGGGGGCAGATACGCAGTATTTT.

The chain is built from TRBV7-9 and TRBJ2-3, with D perhaps matching TRBD1 (5 bases). V dropped 5 bases and J dropped 5 bases, with 14 bases sitting between them. The germline V gene has CDR1 SEHNR and CDR2 FQNEAQ (reference sequence). This CDR3 has 14 amino acids. As DNA, the CDR3 is TGTGCCAGCAGCCAACAGGACACCCGAGATACGCAGTATTTT. Its translation is CASSQQDTRDTQYF.

The CDR3 spells CASRVQGQSAGELFF. CDR3 sequence (DNA): TGTGCCAGCAGGGTACAGGGTCAATCCGCCGGGGAGCTGTTTTTT. V and J are TRBV2 and TRBJ2-2, with a tentative D call TRBD1 (6 bases). Germline CDR1 SNHLY, CDR2 FYNNEI. Deletions cut 6 bases from V and 6 bases from J, with 17 bases between. There are 15 residues in the CDR3.

There are many counts of this clonotype. The gene calls are TRBV7-8 and TRBJ1-4; D not certain. The germline V gene has CDR1 SGHVS and CDR2 FQNEAQ. This CDR3 has 15 residues. The V and J ends lost 1 base and 4 bases respectively, with 10 bases between them. The CDR3 DNA sequence: TGTGCCAGCAGCTTAGTACGGCAGAGTAATGAAAAACTGTTTTTT. Its protein product is CASSLVRQSNEKLFF.

This clonotype occurred a few times. The V and J genes are TRBV7-2 and TRBJ1-2, with 8 nucleotides matching TRBD1. Germline trimming cut 1 base from V and 6 bases from J; bases unmatched to any gene: 10. This CDR3 contains 16 residues. Germline loops: CDR1 SGHTA, CDR2 FQGNSA. The CDR3: CASSLGGTGAGHGYTF. The DNA for the CDR3 is TGTGCCAGCAGCTTAGGAGGGACAGGCGCCGGACATGGCTACACCTTC.

This clonotype was found a few times. The chain combines TRBV4-2 with TRBJ1-4; D gene ambiguous. This CDR3 spans 16 amino acids. CDR1 is LGHNA, CDR2 YNFKEQ, per germline. Trimming shortened V by 0 bases and J by 3 bases, and 11 bases separated the two germline ends. The chain's CDR3 is CASSQEPLAANEKLFF. In DNA form, the CDR3 reads TGTGCCAGCAGCCAAGAACCTTTGGCGGCTAATGAAAAACTGTTTTTT.

This clonotype was counted ten times or more. The rearrangement links TRBV12-3 or TRBV12-4 to TRBJ2-4; no definite D call. Trimming left V 0 bases short and J 9 bases short, with 9 bases between. The CDR3 is 13 amino acids. The CDR3 protein is CASSLAGKGIQYF. DNA of the CDR3: TGTGCCAGCAGTTTAGCAGGGAAGGGCATTCAGTACTTC.

This clonotype was detected many times. The V and J genes are TRBV5-1 and TRBJ1-2, with D unresolved. V was cut by 2 bases and J by 5 bases, with 13 bases left in between. Germline CDR1 is SGHRS and CDR2 is YFSETQ. The CDR3 covers 14 residues. DNA of the CDR3: TGCGCCAGCAGCTTCGAGGGAAGCGGGTATGGCTACACCTTC. It encodes CASSFEGSGYGYTF.

This clonotype has a handful of counts. J is TRBJ2-7 and V is TRBV18; no firm D call. Germline CDR1 and CDR2: KGHSH and LQKENI. The CDR3 is 11 residues long. Trimming shortened V by 3 bases and J by 4 bases, and 4 bases separated the two germline ends. The CDR3 bases are TGTGCCAGCTCACCCGAGTACGAGCAGTACTTC. Its protein product is CASSPEYEQYF. The variable domain in full, completed from reference TRBV18 and TRBJ2-7, reads NAGVMQNPRHLVRRRGQEARLRCSPMKGHSHVYWYRQLPEEGLKFMVYLQKENIIDESGMPKERFSAEFPKEGPSILRIQQVVRGDSAAYFCASSPEYEQYFGPGTRLTVT.

This clonotype has at least ten counts. The rearrangement uses TRBV5-4 and TRBJ2-7; D is unclear. The CDR3 runs 13 residues. The ends were cut back, 1 base at V and 2 bases at J, with 7 bases in the middle. Germline assignment: CDR1 SGHNT and CDR2 YYREEE (reference sequence). The CDR3 protein is CASSLPTTYEQYF. CDR3 in DNA: TGTGCCAGCAGCTTGCCCACCACCTACGAGCAGTACTTC.

This clonotype has ten or more counts. The V and J genes are TRBV11-1 and TRBJ2-7, with D tentatively TRBD2 (5 bases). The length of the CDR3 is 13 residues. The V gene lost 0 bases and the J gene lost 2 bases, with 5 bases spanning the gap. Germline CDR1 reads SGHAT; CDR2 reads FQDESV (reference sequence). CDR3 loop: CASSLAGAYEQYF. CDR3 nucleotide sequence: TGTGCCAGCAGCTTAGCGGGAGCCTACGAGCAGTACTTC. Variable domain in full (rest from reference TRBV11-1 and TRBJ2-7): EAEVAQSPRYKITEKSQAVAFWCDPISGHATLYWYRQILGQGPELLVQFQDESVVDDSQLPKDRFSAERLKGVDSTLKIQPAELGDSAMYLCASSLAGAYEQYFGPGTRLTVT.

In its sample, this clonotype was seen many times. The chain uses TRBV4-1 and TRBJ2-7; 12 bases are a match to TRBD2. The CDR3 is 16 residues long. The germline gives CDR1 MGHRA, CDR2 YSYEKL. Unmatched junction bases numbered 8, after V lost 1 base and J lost 7 bases. CDR3 in amino acids: CASSQGSSGRAVEQYF. CDR3 coding DNA: TGCGCCAGCAGCCAAGGGTCTAGCGGGAGGGCAGTAGAGCAGTACTTC.

Ten or more counts support this clonotype. V gene TRBV18 combines with J gene TRBJ1-5; TRBD1 might be the D (5 bases). Looked up from germline, CDR1 is KGHSH and CDR2 is LQKENI. Trimming took 3 bases from V and 2 from J, leaving 11 bases between them. The CDR3 sequence is 15 residues long. CDR3: CASSPGGDGNQPQHF. In DNA, the CDR3 is TGTGCCAGCTCACCCGGGGGGGATGGCAATCAGCCCCAGCATTTT. The full variable domain, completed using reference TRBV18 and TRBJ1-5, is NAGVMQNPRHLVRRRGQEARLRCSPMKGHSHVYWYRQLPEEGLKFMVYLQKENIIDESGMPKERFSAEFPKEGPSILRIQQVVRGDSAAYFCASSPGGDGNQPQHFGDGTRLSIL.

This clonotype was detected a few times. J is TRBJ2-3 and V is TRBV3-1; weak D call: TRBD2 (6 bases). Germline V CDR1 and CDR2: LGHDT, YNNKEL (reference sequence). The V end lost 3 bases, the J end lost 1 base, and 8 bases lay between the germline ends. The length of the CDR3 is 14 residues. The CDR3 nucleotides read TGTGCCAGCAGCCAGCGGGACGGCACAGATACGCAGTATTTT. It yields the protein CASSQRDGTDTQYF.

The CDR3 sequence: CASRRGLAGVRDTQYF. In DNA form, the CDR3 reads TGTGCCAGCAGACGCGGACTAGCGGGAGTTAGAGATACGCAGTATTTT. The gene calls are TRBV6-6 and TRBJ2-3; 13 bases agree with TRBD2. The J segment lost 5 bases and the V segment lost 6 bases, leaving 8 bases of the junction unmatched. The CDR3 extends over 16 amino acids. Germline CDR1 MNHNY, CDR2 SVGAGI (reference sequence).

This clonotype appeared many times. V is TRBV5-6 and J is TRBJ2-1, with a possible D match to TRBD1 (7 bases). Trimming shortened V by 6 bases and J by 2 bases, and 18 bases separated the two germline ends. Germline V gene lookup returns CDR1 SGHDT and CDR2 YYEEEE. The CDR3 loop spans 16 amino acids. The CDR3 region is CASNANRGGTYNEQFF. CDR3 bases: TGTGCCAGCAACGCAAACAGGGGAGGCACCTACAATGAGCAGTTCTTC.

This rearrangement joins TRBV5-4 to TRBJ2-1; D gene ambiguous. Trimming removed 4 bases from V and 7 bases from J, with 9 bases in between. The CDR3 consists of 12 residues. The germline V gene has CDR1 SGHNT and CDR2 YYREEE (reference sequence). The CDR3 DNA follows: TGTGCCAGCAGCCTGCAGAAGAATGAGCAGTTCTTC. This translates into CASSLQKNEQFF.